Listed here are 8 T cell receptor beta chains from one sample, sequenced in a study of vaccination and CD4 T cells after COVID-19. The treatment: roughly nine-day PBMC culture with coronavirus spike peptide pools or control peptides (ViraFEST assay). Their antigens remain unidentified. Cultured CD4+ T cell DNA underwent sequencing with the Oncomine TCR Beta short-read assay. TCRdb reprocessed the PCR reads with MiXCR, giving one entry per CDR3 protein. The sample has 8,500 to 10,000 distinct CDR3 sequences; about half are singletons. Material: CD4+ T cells from blood, cultured in vitro. The receptors come from a human donor who had recovered from COVID-19.

The chain couples TRBV7-9 to TRBJ1-1; D uncertain. Per germline, CDR1 SEHNR and CDR2 FQNEAQ (reference sequence). Trimming took off 2 bases at V and 3 bases at J, with 10 bases between the two ends. The CDR3 is 14 residues long. The CDR3 nucleotides read TGTGCCAGCAGCTTACTCTCGGCGGACACTGAAGCTTTCTTT. Residues: CASSLLSADTEAFF.

By sample fraction, this clonotype is medium-sized (0.01 to 0.1%). The rearrangement joins TRBV11-2 to TRBJ2-1; D is uncertain. The CDR3 is made up of 16 amino acids. CDR1 and CDR2 from the germline V gene are SGHAT and FQNNGV. Between the trimmed V and J ends, which lost 5 bases and 1 base, there was a span of 15 bases. The CDR3 sequence: CASSTPRVWSYNEQFF. The CDR3 region has the DNA TGTGCCAGCAGCACACCAAGGGTTTGGTCCTACAATGAGCAGTTCTTC. The full variable domain, its missing parts supplied by reference TRBV11-2 and TRBJ2-1, is EAGVAQSPRYKIIEKRQSVAFWCNPISGHATLYWYQQILGQGPKLLIQFQNNGVVDDSQLPKDRFSAERLKGVDSTLKIQPAKLEDSAVYLCASSTPRVWSYNEQFFGPGTRLTVL.

This clonotype was observed a few times. V usage is TRBV2 and J usage is TRBJ2-7; D call uncertain. The CDR3 covers 13 residues. Between the trimmed V and J ends, which lost 6 bases and 7 bases, there was a span of 16 bases. In germline, CDR1 is SNHLY, CDR2 FYNNEI. CDR3 sequence: CASRDTSSGEQYF. CDR3 in DNA: TGTGCCAGCAGAGATACAAGCTCTGGGGAGCAGTACTTC. Looking up the rest from reference TRBV2 and TRBJ2-7 gives the full variable domain: EPEVTQTPSHQVTQMGQEVILRCVPISNHLYFYWYRQILGQKVEFLVSFYNNEISEKSEIFDDQFSVERPDGSNFTLKIRSTKLEDSAMYFCASRDTSSGEQYFGPGTRLTVT.

The chain links TRBV27 to TRBJ1-1; D is unresolved. The CDR3 runs to 17 residues. Germline CDR1 MNHEY, CDR2 SMNVEV (reference sequence). The V gene lost 7 bases and the J gene lost 0 bases, with 21 bases spanning the gap. CDR3: CASTMRGRGGMNTEAFF. CDR3 DNA sequence: TGTGCCAGCACCATGAGAGGGCGGGGAGGGATGAACACTGAAGCTTTCTTT.

This clonotype was seen a single time. Given a much more abundant clone one base away, this may be a read error. J is TRBJ2-7 and V is TRBV10-3; D could derive from TRBD1 or TRBD2 (6 bases each). The germline V gene encodes CDR1 ENHRY and CDR2 SYGVKD. This CDR3 contains 12 residues. CDR3 in amino acids: CAISGQDYEQCF. The CDR3 bases are TGTGCCATCAGTGGACAGGACTACGAGCAGTGCTTC.

This clonotype was counted only a few times. The chain recombines TRBV27 with TRBJ1-5; TRBD1 agrees at 7 bases. The CDR3 contains 16 residues. CDR1 and CDR2 from the germline V gene are MNHEY and SMNVEV (reference sequence). V shed 5 bases, J shed 0 bases, and the junction held 7 bases outside the gene matches. CDR3 sequence reads: CASSPHRGNSNQPQHF. The CDR3 coding sequence is TGTGCCAGCAGTCCTCACAGGGGAAATAGCAATCAGCCCCAGCATTTT.

CDR3 nucleotide sequence: TGTGCCAGCACGGCCTTGACCGCAAATAATTCACCCCTCCACTTT. This translates into CASTALTANNSPLHF. The gene calls are TRBV6-2 or TRBV6-3 and TRBJ1-6; D gene ambiguous. V was trimmed by 7 bases and J by 5 bases, leaving 15 bases between them. This CDR3 contains 15 residues. Germline V gives CDR1 MNHEY, CDR2 SVGEGT.

The chain combines TRBV27 with TRBJ2-3, with D perhaps matching TRBD2 (6 bases). Per the germline V gene, CDR1 is MNHEY and CDR2 is SMNVEV (reference sequence). The ends were cut back, 4 bases at V and 3 bases at J, with 11 bases in the middle. The CDR3 is 14 residues long. CDR3 nucleotide sequence: TGTGCCAGCAGTTCGGGACTCGATACAGATACGCAGTATTTT. This sequence encodes CASSSGLDTDTQYF.